Below are 14 T cell receptor beta chains sequenced from a single sample in a study of T cells in localized non-small cell lung cancer. The method was immunoSEQ multiplex PCR; TCRdb's version includes in-frame clones alone and lacks a portion of them. Among 50,000 to 65,000 clones listed, 80% to 90% were seen once. The sample in question was PBMCs, obtained before any cancer treatment. These receptors were obtained from a man between 35 and 75 years old with stage II lung adenocarcinoma.

The chain is built from TRBV25-1 and TRBJ2-3; weak D call: TRBD2 (6 bases). Germline loops: CDR1 MGHDK, CDR2 SYGVNS. The V gene lost 3 bases and the J gene lost 5 bases, with 12 bases spanning the gap. CDR3 length: 14 residues. Here the CDR3 reads CASSDPGVKDTQYF. As DNA, the CDR3 is TGTGCCAGCAGTGATCCGGGAGTTAAAGATACGCAGTATTTT.

This clone has more than one count but fewer than ten. The chain has TRBV5-6 and TRBJ1-1, with D uncertain. Germline CDR1 reads SGHDT; CDR2 reads YYEEEE. This CDR3 comprises 12 residues. The V end was cut by 1 base, the J end by 3 bases, with 4 bases between. The CDR3 sequence is CASSLQDTEAFF. The CDR3 DNA reads TGTGCCAGCAGCTTGCAGGACACTGAAGCTTTCTTT.

A remark on this clone: It may be a read error: a sequence one base away is much more abundant. The chain recombines TRBV5-4 with TRBJ2-3, with no clear D. The CDR3 length is 12 residues. Deletions cut 2 bases from V and 0 bases from J, with 1 base between. CDR1 SGHNT and CDR2 YYREEE come from the germline V gene (reference sequence). The CDR3 spells CASSFSTDTQYF. The CDR3 DNA sequence: TGTGCCAGCAGCTTTAGCACAGATACGCAGTATTTT.

The rearrangement links TRBV19 to TRBJ1-5, with D maybe TRBD1 (6 bases). The CDR3 length is 13 residues. Between the trimmed V and J ends, which lost 8 bases and 0 bases, there was a span of 8 bases. The V gene's germline CDR1 is LNHDA and CDR2 SQIVND (reference sequence). CDR3 sequence (DNA): TGTGCCAGTGGGGGCTATAGCAATCAGCCCCAGCATTTT. It specifies CASGGYSNQPQHF.

This clone was recorded a few times. This chain connects TRBV7-2 to TRBJ1-2; TRBD1 matches 9 bases. The CDR3 has 13 amino acids. Germline values: CDR1 SGHTA, CDR2 FQGNSA. Trimming took 3 bases from V and 4 from J; bases not matched to a gene: 0. The CDR3, as DNA: TGTGCCAGCAGCTTGACAGGGGGCTATGGCTACACCTTC. Translated: CASSLTGGYGYTF.

The V and J genes are TRBV7-8 and TRBJ2-7, with 7 bases aligning to TRBD1. The germline gives CDR1 SGHVS, CDR2 FQNEAQ. This CDR3 has 19 amino acids. Trimming removed 7 bases from V and 2 bases from J; junction bases left unmatched: 23. Here the CDR3 reads CASISPDSYRGRKPYEQYF. The CDR3, as DNA: TGTGCCAGCATCTCACCCGACTCCTACAGGGGCCGCAAACCCTACGAGCAGTACTTC.

This chain links TRBV11-3 with TRBJ2-7, with a possible D match to TRBD2 (5 bases). Trimming removed 2 bases from V and 1 base from J, with 6 bases in between. Germline assignment: CDR1 SGHNT and CDR2 YENEEA. This CDR3 region has 13 residues. The CDR3 nucleotides are TGTGCCAGCAGCTTAAGCGGTTCCTACGAGCAGTACTTC. This encodes CASSLSGSYEQYF.

The chain couples TRBV6-5 to TRBJ2-7; D is perhaps TRBD2 (5 bases). V was trimmed by 0 bases and J by 1 base, leaving 7 bases between them. Germline CDR1 reads MNHEY; CDR2 reads SVGAGI. The CDR3 covers 14 residues. In DNA form, the CDR3 reads TGTGCCAGCAGTTACTCGGGGAGTTCCTACGAGCAGTACTTC. Its translation: CASSYSGSSYEQYF.

This chain connects TRBV30 to TRBJ1-1; D not resolved. V was cut by 3 bases and J by 7 bases, with 9 bases left in between. Germline CDR1 reads GTSNPN; CDR2 reads SVGIG (reference sequence). The CDR3 consists of 11 residues. The CDR3 sequence is CAWRRDFEAFF. CDR3 coding DNA: TGTGCCTGGAGGAGGGATTTTGAAGCTTTCTTT.

The rearrangement links TRBV9 to TRBJ2-7, with D hard to call. Germline V CDR1 and CDR2: SGDLS, YYNGEE. V gave up 0 bases and J gave up 1 base, with 8 bases separating them. The CDR3 has 14 amino acids. The CDR3 spells CASSVDHSSYEQYF. The CDR3 region has the DNA TGTGCCAGCAGCGTAGATCACAGTTCCTACGAGCAGTACTTC.

CDR3 sequence (DNA): TGCAGCGTTGAAGTAGGTAGTGGAGTAGGAACTGAAGCTTTCTTT. It yields the protein CSVEVGSGVGTEAFF. The rearrangement links TRBV29-1 to TRBJ1-1, with D uncertain. Trimming removed 1 base from V and 5 bases from J, with 17 bases in between. This CDR3 has 15 residues. The germline CDR1 and CDR2 sequences are SQVTM and ANQGSEA.

V usage is TRBV2 and J usage is TRBJ1-5; D is ambiguous. The CDR3 sequence is 16 residues long. In germline, CDR1 is SNHLY, CDR2 FYNNEI. Trimming cost V 6 bases and J 1 base, with 16 bases left between them. The CDR3 spells CASRPLASLSNQPQHF. CDR3 sequence (DNA): TGTGCCAGCAGACCCCTCGCCTCTTTAAGCAATCAGCCCCAGCATTTT.

The J gene is TRBJ1-2, the V gene TRBV5-8; D call uncertain. V was trimmed by 5 bases and J by 3 bases, leaving 14 bases between them. The V gene's germline CDR1 is SGHTS and CDR2 YDEGEE. The length of the CDR3 is 14 residues. The CDR3: CASSMRGVHYGYTF. Here the CDR3 DNA reads TGTGCCAGCAGTATGAGAGGCGTGCACTATGGCTACACCTTC.

The genes are TRBV2 and TRBJ2-3; tentative D call: TRBD2 (5 bases). Trimming cost V 5 bases and J 2 bases, with 14 bases left between them. CDR1 and CDR2 (germline): SNHLY, FYNNEI. The CDR3 is 15 residues long. The CDR3 is CASSPEGSPTDTQYF. CDR3 DNA: TGTGCCAGCAGTCCCGAGGGATCCCCCACAGATACGCAGTATTTT.